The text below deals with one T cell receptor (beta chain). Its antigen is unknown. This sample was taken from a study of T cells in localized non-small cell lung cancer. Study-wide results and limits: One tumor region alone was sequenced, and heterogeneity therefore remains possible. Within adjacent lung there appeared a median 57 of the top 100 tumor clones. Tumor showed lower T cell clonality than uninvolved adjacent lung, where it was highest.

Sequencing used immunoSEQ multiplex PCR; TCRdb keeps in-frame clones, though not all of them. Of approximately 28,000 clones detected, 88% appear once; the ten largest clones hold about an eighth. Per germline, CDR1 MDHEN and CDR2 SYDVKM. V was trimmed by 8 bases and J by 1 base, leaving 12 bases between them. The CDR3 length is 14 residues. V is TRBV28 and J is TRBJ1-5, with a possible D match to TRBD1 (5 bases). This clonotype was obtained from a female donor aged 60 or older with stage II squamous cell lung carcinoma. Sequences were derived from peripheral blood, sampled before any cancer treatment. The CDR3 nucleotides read TGTGCCAGCTCATGGGGGGGAAGCAATCAGCCCCAGCATTTT. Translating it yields CASSWGGSNQPQHF.